Below, 25 T cell receptor beta chains from the same sample are listed, as sequenced in a study of PD-1 blockade in mismatch repair-deficient tumors. The repertoire was sequenced with immunoSEQ multiplex PCR; TCRdb's copy has only in-frame clones and lacks some. The table includes roughly 49,000 clones, 65% to 80% detected once. The source was PBMCs, collected before pembrolizumab treatment. Receptors originate from an adult with mismatch repair-deficient cancer.

The chain couples TRBV7-3 to TRBJ2-3; D unclear. V was clipped by 5 bases and J by 1 base, with 7 bases between them. This CDR3 has 13 residues. The germline gives CDR1 SGHTA, CDR2 FQGTGA. CDR3 nucleotide sequence: TGTGCCAGCAGCATATTTGGCACAGATACGCAGTATTTT. Translated, it gives CASSIFGTDTQYF.

The CDR3 sequence: CASSRRGLAGGISYNEQFF. CDR3 DNA: TGTGCCAGCAGCCGAAGAGGACTAGCGGGAGGGATTTCCTACAATGAGCAGTTCTTC. The chain has TRBV7-3 and TRBJ2-1, with 15 nucleotides matching TRBD2. Germline V lookup: CDR1 SGHTA, CDR2 FQGTGA. This CDR3 spans 19 amino acids. The junction had 9 bases not matched to a gene; V was cut back by 5 bases and J by 1 base.

This chain connects TRBV9 to TRBJ1-5; D not certain. Trimming pared 0 bases from V and 9 bases from J, leaving 7 bases between. The CDR3 extends over 12 amino acids. CDR1 and CDR2 (germline): SGDLS, YYNGEE. This CDR3 is CASSVEGGPQHF. CDR3 coding DNA: TGTGCCAGCAGCGTAGAGGGAGGGCCCCAGCATTTT.

This clone appeared a few times. The CDR3 region is CAWSIQGNGQYF. CDR3 nucleotides: TGTGCCTGGAGCATACAGGGTAACGGGCAGTACTTC. This chain links TRBV30 with TRBJ2-7; maybe TRBD1 (6 bases). Trimming removed 3 bases from V and 9 bases from J, with 15 bases in between. The germline gives CDR1 GTSNPN, CDR2 SVGIG (reference sequence). The CDR3 consists of 12 residues.

This clone has a count of ten or more. The genes are TRBV15 and TRBJ2-7; the D gene is possibly TRBD2 (6 bases). V dropped 3 bases and J dropped 2 bases, with 14 bases sitting between them. This CDR3 spans 15 amino acids. Per germline, CDR1 LNHNV and CDR2 YYDKDF (reference sequence). This CDR3 reads CATSSGSAGPYEQYF. The CDR3 bases are TGTGCCACCAGCAGTGGCTCCGCGGGACCCTACGAGCAGTACTTC. Drawing the rest from reference TRBV15 and TRBJ2-7, the complete variable domain is DAMVIQNPRYQVTQFGKPVTLSCSQTLNHNVMYWYQQKSSQAPKLLFHYYDKDFNNEADTPDNFQSRRPNTSFCFLDIRSPGLGDTAMYLCATSSGSAGPYEQYFGPGTRLTVT.

The genes are TRBV5-5 and TRBJ2-2; a weak D match, TRBD1 (6 bases). Trimming cost V 4 bases and J 2 bases, with 12 bases left between them. Germline V CDR1 and CDR2: SGHKS, YYEKEE (reference sequence). The CDR3 totals 15 residues. The CDR3 reads CASSVGTSNTGELFF. The DNA of the CDR3 is TGTGCCAGCAGCGTTGGGACATCCAACACCGGGGAGCTGTTTTTT.

Here the CDR3 reads CAWSRPVTDTQYF. CDR3 DNA sequence: TGTGCCTGGTCTCGACCGGTCACAGATACGCAGTATTTT. The chain couples TRBV30 to TRBJ2-3, with D hard to call. This CDR3 spans 13 amino acids. Germline CDR1 is GTSNPN and CDR2 is SVGIG (reference sequence). V dropped 5 bases and J dropped 2 bases, with 11 bases sitting between them.

The V and J genes are TRBV7-3 and TRBJ2-2; maybe TRBD1 (7 bases). The germline V gene has CDR1 SGHTA and CDR2 FQGTGA. Deletions cut 5 bases from V and 5 bases from J, with 18 bases between. This CDR3 spans 16 amino acids. In DNA, the CDR3 is TGTGCCAGCAGCACGCAGCGGGCAGGGGGTACCGGGGAGCTGTTTTTT. Its protein product is CASSTQRAGGTGELFF.

V gene TRBV19 combines with J gene TRBJ2-3; the D gene is possibly TRBD2 (5 bases). The germline CDR1 and CDR2 sequences are LNHDA and SQIVND (reference sequence). This CDR3 is 14 amino acids long. Trimming left V 5 bases short and J 7 bases short, with 16 bases between. The CDR3 spells CASSGRDPWNTQYF. The CDR3 DNA reads as TGTGCCAGTAGTGGCCGGGATCCATGGAATACGCAGTATTTT.

This chain links TRBV30 with TRBJ2-3; a weak D match, TRBD2 (6 bases). Germline-derived CDR1 and CDR2 are GTSNPN and SVGIG (reference sequence). The CDR3 totals 17 residues. The V end lost 1 base, the J end lost 2 bases, and 19 bases lay between the germline ends. Here the CDR3 reads CAWSDGVSGIPTDTQYF. CDR3 nucleotide sequence: TGTGCCTGGAGTGATGGGGTTAGCGGTATACCCACAGATACGCAGTATTTT.

J is TRBJ1-1 and V is TRBV5-1; 12 positions match TRBD1. Trimming at V came to 0 bases and at J to 6 bases, leaving 9 bases not matched to a gene. This CDR3 comprises 17 residues. The germline V gene encodes CDR1 SGHRS and CDR2 YFSETQ. CDR3 residues: CASSLAFWDRGQAEAFF. The CDR3 DNA follows: TGCGCCAGCAGCTTGGCCTTCTGGGACAGGGGGCAGGCTGAAGCTTTCTTT.

This sequence joins TRBV9 and TRBJ1-3; TRBD1 agrees at 7 bases. The CDR3 totals 15 residues. Germline assignment: CDR1 SGDLS and CDR2 YYNGEE. With V trimmed by 3 bases and J by 4 bases, 7 bases remained unmatched. The CDR3 loop reads CASSAPTGSGNTIYF. In DNA form, the CDR3 reads TGTGCCAGCAGCGCACCGACAGGGTCCGGAAACACCATATATTTT.

V gene TRBV7-9 combines with J gene TRBJ2-7, with 14 bases aligning to TRBD2. Germline V gene sequence: CDR1 SEHNR, CDR2 FQNEAQ (reference sequence). CDR3 size: 19 residues. With 5 bases clipped from V and 1 base from J, the junction kept 13 bases outside the gene matches. The CDR3 is CASSPRKGTSGRGSYEQYF. The DNA for the CDR3 is TGTGCCAGCAGCCCGCGAAAAGGGACTAGCGGGAGAGGGTCCTACGAGCAGTACTTC.

The chain links TRBV9 to TRBJ2-7; 9 bases fit TRBD2. The CDR3 sequence is 16 residues long. V lost 4 bases and J lost 0; bases outside the gene matches: 8. Germline CDR1 and CDR2: SGDLS and YYNGEE. The CDR3 sequence: CASSPRARGGSYEQYF. CDR3 bases: TGTGCCAGCAGCCCCCGGGCGCGGGGGGGCTCCTACGAGCAGTACTTC.

This chain connects TRBV23-1 to TRBJ1-5; D is ambiguous. TRBV23-1 is reported as an ORF; its role is uncertain. CDR3 length: 13 residues. V lost 0 bases and J lost 6, with 6 bases in between. The CDR3 protein is CASSQSGSQPQHF. CDR3 coding DNA: TGCGCCAGCAGTCAATCGGGCAGTCAGCCCCAGCATTTT.

This chain links TRBV5-4 with TRBJ2-1; 10 bases match TRBD2. The CDR3 contains 15 residues. V lost 3 bases to trimming and J lost 5 bases; unmatched junction nucleotides: 5. Germline V lookup: CDR1 SGHNT, CDR2 YYREEE (reference sequence). The CDR3 sequence: CASSSGTSANNEQFF. The CDR3 region has the DNA TGTGCCAGCAGCTCCGGGACTAGCGCAAACAATGAGCAGTTCTTC.

The chain combines TRBV9 with TRBJ1-1, with D perhaps TRBD1 (6 bases). Per germline, CDR1 SGDLS and CDR2 YYNGEE. The CDR3 sequence is 14 residues long. V shed 3 bases and J shed 2 bases, with 11 bases lying between them. CDR3 sequence: CASSATGYNTEAFF. The CDR3 DNA sequence: TGTGCCAGCAGCGCCACAGGGTACAACACTGAAGCTTTCTTT.

The rearrangement links TRBV5-6 to TRBJ2-7, with TRBD1 identical over 9 bases. The V gene end was trimmed by 0 bases and the J gene end by 5 bases; junction bases not matched to a gene: 9. The CDR3 covers 16 residues. The germline CDR1 and CDR2 sequences are SGHDT and YYEEEE. Here the CDR3 DNA reads TGTGCCAGCAGCTTGGAACTGGGACAGGGTGGGCACGAGCAGTACTTC. Protein: CASSLELGQGGHEQYF.

This sequence joins TRBV2 and TRBJ2-1; a possible D gene is TRBD2 (5 bases). The CDR3 runs to 15 residues. V lost 4 bases, J lost 0 bases, and 10 bases lay in between. CDR1 is SNHLY and CDR2 is FYNNEI in the germline V gene. In nucleotides, the CDR3 is TGTGCCAGCAGTGCCCCGGGGAGCTCCTACAATGAGCAGTTCTTC. Amino acid sequence: CASSAPGSSYNEQFF. Full variable domain (rest looked up from reference TRBV2 and TRBJ2-1): EPEVTQTPSHQVTQMGQEVILRCVPISNHLYFYWYRQILGQKVEFLVSFYNNEISEKSEIFDDQFSVERPDGSNFTLKIRSTKLEDSAMYFCASSAPGSSYNEQFFGPGTRLTVL.

The CDR3 protein is CASREGQGFNEQFF. The CDR3 DNA reads TGTGCCAGCAGGGAGGGACAGGGGTTCAATGAGCAGTTCTTC. The V gene is TRBV2, the J gene TRBJ2-1; 10 nucleotides line up with TRBD1. The ends lost 6 bases at V and 6 bases at J; junction bases unmatched: 5. From germline, CDR1 is SNHLY and CDR2 FYNNEI. CDR3 size: 14 residues. Together with reference TRBV2 and TRBJ2-1, the CDR3 gives the full variable domain: EPEVTQTPSHQVTQMGQEVILRCVPISNHLYFYWYRQILGQKVEFLVSFYNNEISEKSEIFDDQFSVERPDGSNFTLKIRSTKLEDSAMYFCASREGQGFNEQFFGPGTRLTVL.

CDR3 protein: CASIPGGYTDTQYF. The CDR3 bases are TGTGCCAGTATCCCTGGGGGCTACACAGATACGCAGTATTTT. The gene calls are TRBV19 and TRBJ2-3, with D possibly matching TRBD1 (6 bases). In germline, CDR1 is LNHDA, CDR2 SQIVND (reference sequence). The length of the CDR3 is 14 residues. Trimming removed 7 bases from V and 2 bases from J, with 13 bases in between. The full variable domain, completed using reference TRBV19 and TRBJ2-3, is DGGITQSPKYLFRKEGQNVTLSCEQNLNHDAMYWYRQDPGQGLRLIYYSQIVNDFQKGDIAEGYSVSREKKESFPLTVTSAQKNPTAFYLCASIPGGYTDTQYFGPGTRLTVL.

The CDR3 reads CASSLGDRDNEKLFF. The CDR3 nucleotides read TGTGCCAGCAGTTTGGGGGACAGGGATAATGAAAAACTGTTTTTT. The chain uses TRBV27 and TRBJ1-4; 9 bases align to TRBD1. The CDR3 consists of 15 residues. Germline lookup yields CDR1 MNHEY and CDR2 SMNVEV (reference sequence). The V segment lost 3 bases and the J segment 4 bases; nucleotides outside the gene matches: 3.

The V gene is TRBV5-6, the J gene TRBJ1-1; D possibly corresponds to TRBD1 (6 bases). V dropped 2 bases and J dropped 10 bases, with 12 bases sitting between them. The CDR3 runs to 12 residues. Germline V gene lookup returns CDR1 SGHDT and CDR2 YYEEEE. CDR3 DNA sequence: TGTGCCAGCAGCTTAGGGGGGCTGGCAGCTTTCTTT. Translating it yields CASSLGGLAAFF.

V and J are TRBV5-1 and TRBJ2-5; D is possibly TRBD2 (6 bases). This CDR3 has 15 residues. V lost 1 base to trimming and J lost 5 bases, with 15 bases between them. Germline V gene lookup returns CDR1 SGHRS and CDR2 YFSETQ. CDR3 region: CASSLRPARGETQYF. The DNA of the CDR3 is TGCGCCAGCAGCTTGAGGCCAGCCCGGGGGGAGACCCAGTACTTC.

This sequence joins TRBV5-1 and TRBJ2-2; tentatively, D is TRBD2 (6 bases). Germline V gene sequence: CDR1 SGHRS, CDR2 YFSETQ. Trimming cost V 4 bases and J 5 bases, with 15 bases left between them. The CDR3 is 15 residues long. CDR3 loop: CASSVGPAGTGELFF. The CDR3 DNA reads as TGCGCCAGCAGCGTGGGACCCGCGGGGACCGGGGAGCTGTTTTTT.